This T cell receptor beta chain was profiled in a study of cytomegalovirus exposure and HLA in healthy donors. Study observations and caveats: As a later analysis revealed, most CMV-associated TCR beta chains appeared HLA-restricted. What a later analysis reportedly showed was that an Asian-associated ancestry cluster had fewer N-insertions than the approximately 720-donor mean. In an earlier analysis, productive rearrangement rates for most beta V segments clustered near 87% or 30%.

Concerning this clone: The target antigen is unknown.

This CDR3 has 12 amino acids. V lost 3 bases and J 3 bases, leaving 5 bases between the germline ends. CDR1 and CDR2 from the germline V gene are SEHNR and FQNEAQ (reference sequence). PCR employed 60 Vbeta and 13 Jbeta primers. Using immunoSEQ multiplex PCR, the repertoire was profiled, and TCRdb retains in-frame clones only, with some absent. The data contain roughly 54,000 clones, about 80% of them singletons. Healthy bone marrow donors supplied every sample. This TCR was sampled from a man over 45 in good health and CMV-seronegative. The chain uses TRBV7-9 and TRBJ1-2; unclear D gene. The sample was PBMCs. CDR3 DNA: TGTGCCAGCAGCTTGGACTACTATGGCTACACCTTC. Amino acid sequence: CASSLDYYGYTF.